These 30 T cell receptor beta chains were sequenced from one sample in a study of blood T cell repertoires in COVID-19 (dated by TCRdb to about 2020). Library creation used the immunoSEQ multiplex PCR assay. Not all clones reach the TCRdb copy of this immuneACCESS table, which keeps in-frame sequences only. Checked studies attribute under half of the gap to unresolved V genes and leave the rest unexplained. In all, the sample holds 200,000 to 300,000 clones, and approximately 80% of those were seen once. The ten biggest clones cover 6% to 7% of the sample. The source material was peripheral blood. These receptors were taken from a woman in her sixties or seventies with active or convalescent COVID-19.

The V call is TRBV7-2, the J call TRBJ1-2; D gene uncertain. V lost 5 bases and J 0 bases, leaving 10 bases between the germline ends. Germline-derived CDR1 and CDR2 are SGHTA and FQGNSA. CDR3 length: 14 residues. The CDR3 DNA follows: TGTGCCAGCAGCCACGGGGTCTCTAACTATGGCTACACCTTC. Its translation: CASSHGVSNYGYTF.

The chain couples TRBV5-1 to TRBJ2-2, with 7 bases fitting TRBD2. Per germline, CDR1 SGHRS and CDR2 YFSETQ. The CDR3 is 14 amino acids. After removal of 2 bases from V and 3 bases from J, the junction contained 1 base not matched to a gene. The CDR3 DNA reads as TGCGCCAGCAGCTTCACTAGCGACACCGGGGAGCTGTTTTTT. This codes for CASSFTSDTGELFF.

The CDR3 region is CASSLGRGPTGELFF. CDR3 DNA sequence: TGTGCCAGCAGCCTCGGGAGGGGTCCCACCGGGGAGCTGTTTTTT. V is TRBV11-3 and J is TRBJ2-2; 8 nucleotides agree with TRBD2. The ends lost 5 bases at V and 4 bases at J; junction bases unmatched: 6. Germline values: CDR1 SGHNT, CDR2 YENEEA. The CDR3 has 15 residues.

The rearrangement joins TRBV19 to TRBJ1-4, with 8 bases aligning to TRBD1. Looked up from germline, CDR1 is LNHDA and CDR2 is SQIVND (reference sequence). Trimming took 5 bases from V and 7 from J; bases not matched to a gene: 6. The length of the CDR3 is 14 residues. CDR3 loop: CASSQDRDIEKLFF. CDR3 nucleotide sequence: TGTGCCAGTAGTCAGGACAGGGATATTGAAAAACTGTTTTTT.

The chain is built from TRBV11-2 and TRBJ2-5; TRBD2 aligns across 9 bases. Looked up from germline, CDR1 is SGHAT and CDR2 is FQNNGV. This CDR3 contains 17 residues. V lost 5 bases to trimming and J lost 6 bases; unmatched junction nucleotides: 16. CDR3 sequence: CASSPLGAGGGRKTQYF. Written as DNA, the CDR3 is TGTGCCAGCAGCCCTCTAGGAGCGGGAGGCGGGAGGAAGACCCAGTACTTC.

Written as DNA, the CDR3 is TGTGCCAGCAGCTTTGAGGGTTCCCTGAGCACTGAAGCTTTCTTT. Encoded protein: CASSFEGSLSTEAFF. V and J are TRBV11-3 and TRBJ1-1; D call uncertain. V was shortened by 3 bases and J by 4 bases, with 15 bases between the two germline ends. Germline loops: CDR1 SGHNT, CDR2 YENEEA. There are 15 residues in the CDR3. Variable domain in full (rest from reference TRBV11-3 and TRBJ1-1): EAGVVQSPRYKIIEKKQPVAFWCNPISGHNTLYWYLQNLGQGPELLIRYENEEAVDDSQLPKDRFSAERLKGVDSTLKIQPAELGDSAVYLCASSFEGSLSTEAFFGQGTRLTVV.

The chain combines TRBV3-1 (or the pseudogene TRBV3-2) with TRBJ2-3; possible D gene TRBD2, 5 bases. The CDR3 consists of 13 residues. Germline loops: CDR1 LGHDT, CDR2 YNNKEL (reference sequence). The ends were cut back, 2 bases at V and 4 bases at J, with 7 bases in the middle. The CDR3 DNA follows: TGTGCCAGCAGCCAATTGGGAGCAGATACGCAGTATTTT. Translating gives CASSQLGADTQYF.

This CDR3 is CSVGGSNYGYTF. The CDR3 DNA reads TGCAGCGTTGGGGGCAGTAACTATGGCTACACCTTC. V is TRBV29-1 and J is TRBJ1-2; possibly TRBD1 for D (5 bases). The CDR3 runs to 12 residues. Deletions cut 4 bases from V and 1 base from J, with 7 bases between. From germline, CDR1 is SQVTM and CDR2 ANQGSEA.

This sequence joins TRBV11-3 and TRBJ1-5; D is ambiguous. The germline V gene encodes CDR1 SGHNT and CDR2 YENEEA. This CDR3 region has 13 residues. The V end was cut by 3 bases, the J end by 7 bases, with 10 bases between. CDR3 in DNA: TGTGCCAGCAGCTTTTCCCTAGAGCAGCCCCAGCATTTT. It yields the protein CASSFSLEQPQHF.

This clone has just a few counts. CDR3 residues: CASSPTPGGGELFF. The CDR3 coding sequence is TGCGCCAGCAGCCCCACGCCAGGGGGCGGGGAGCTGTTTTTT. This rearrangement joins TRBV5-1 to TRBJ2-2; 7 nucleotides agree with TRBD1. The CDR3 runs 14 residues. From germline, CDR1 is SGHRS and CDR2 YFSETQ. The V gene end was trimmed by 4 bases and the J gene end by 7 bases; junction bases not matched to a gene: 7.

V gene TRBV19 combines with J gene TRBJ1-3; maybe TRBD1 (6 bases). The CDR3 is 14 amino acids. The V and J ends lost 9 bases and 5 bases respectively, with 17 bases between them. Germline V gene data show CDR1 as LNHDA and CDR2 as SQIVND (reference sequence). CDR3 amino acids: CASGGWGLRNTIYF. The CDR3 region has the DNA TGTGCCAGCGGAGGTTGGGGGCTAAGAAACACCATATATTTT.

The chain employs TRBV2 and TRBJ1-2, with unresolved D. The V gene's germline CDR1 is SNHLY and CDR2 FYNNEI. V lost 1 base and J lost 5, with 5 bases in between. This CDR3 contains 12 residues. Here the CDR3 DNA reads TGTGCCAGCAGTGAAGGACAATATGGCTACACCTTC. Translation: CASSEGQYGYTF.

The V gene is TRBV5-1, the J gene TRBJ2-1; D is ambiguous. Germline V gene data show CDR1 as SGHRS and CDR2 as YFSETQ. The V and J ends lost 4 bases and 7 bases respectively, with 12 bases between them. The CDR3 extends over 13 amino acids. For the CDR3, the DNA is TGCGCCAGCAGCCCAGAGGTTAGGAATGAGCAGTTCTTC. This encodes CASSPEVRNEQFF.

The chain combines TRBV21-1 with TRBJ1-2; the table's D call TRBD1 went unverified against the DNA. TRBV21-1 is assigned pseudogene status. The CDR3 length is 20 residues. CDR3 coding DNA: TGTGCCAGCACTTCCGGGAAAGAGAAAGGGTCAGGGGTTTTTAACTATGGCTACACCTTC. As protein: CASTSGKEKGSGVFNYGYTF.

The V gene is TRBV24-1, the J gene TRBJ1-2; D gene ambiguous. CDR1 and CDR2 from the germline V gene are KGHDR and SFDVKD. V lost 5 bases and J lost 4, with 4 bases in between. This CDR3 spans 11 amino acids. CDR3 coding DNA: TGTGCCACCAGTGTCGTCTATGGCTACACCTTC. Amino acids: CATSVVYGYTF.

The CDR3: CASSIGGGGRGYTF. The CDR3 nucleotides are TGTGCCAGTAGTATAGGAGGGGGGGGACGCGGCTACACCTTC. The genes are TRBV19 and TRBJ1-2, with a tentative D call TRBD1 (6 bases). The V gene lost 1 base and the J gene lost 8 bases, with 14 bases spanning the gap. Germline V gene data show CDR1 as LNHDA and CDR2 as SQIVND (reference sequence). The CDR3 spans 14 residues.

This clone was picked up a small number of times. The V call is TRBV5-1, the J call TRBJ2-1; D is undetermined. Trimming took off 1 base at V and 8 bases at J, with 10 bases between the two ends. Germline CDR1 reads SGHRS; CDR2 reads YFSETQ. The CDR3 length is 13 residues. CDR3 in amino acids: CASSLTRTDEQFF. The CDR3, as DNA: TGCGCCAGCAGCTTGACACGTACCGATGAGCAGTTCTTC.

The rearrangement uses TRBV7-9 and TRBJ1-5; 7 bases map to TRBD1. V lost 7 bases, J lost 0 bases, and 6 bases stayed unmatched. Germline CDR1 reads SEHNR; CDR2 reads FQNEAQ (reference sequence). The length of the CDR3 is 15 residues. The CDR3 sequence is CASTSTGNSNQPQHF. The CDR3, as DNA: TGTGCCAGCACCTCGACAGGGAATAGCAATCAGCCCCAGCATTTT.

The chain is built from TRBV6-4 and TRBJ2-1; D is perhaps TRBD2 (5 bases). The CDR3 is made up of 15 amino acids. Germline assignment: CDR1 MRHNA and CDR2 SNTAGT. The ends were cut back, 2 bases at V and 8 bases at J, with 16 bases in the middle. The CDR3: CASSDVGVAPDEQFF. The CDR3 DNA sequence: TGTGCCAGCAGTGACGTGGGAGTTGCCCCTGATGAGCAGTTCTTC.

The rearrangement uses TRBV5-1 and TRBJ2-5; the match to TRBD2 covers 7 bases. Germline-derived CDR1 and CDR2 are SGHRS and YFSETQ. Trimming at V came to 4 bases and at J to 4 bases, leaving 10 bases not matched to a gene. The CDR3 loop spans 15 amino acids. The CDR3 loop is CASSPGDYLGETQYF. For the CDR3, the DNA is TGCGCCAGCAGCCCGGGGGACTACCTGGGAGAGACCCAGTACTTC.

The V call is TRBV30, the J call TRBJ1-1; D not resolved. V lost 3 bases and J 11 bases, leaving 19 bases between the germline ends. CDR3 length equals 13 residues. Germline-derived CDR1 and CDR2 are GTSNPN and SVGIG (reference sequence). The CDR3 DNA sequence: TGTGCCTGGAGCCCCCTATTGGACGGGGAGGCTTTCTTT. Protein product: CAWSPLLDGEAFF.

Concerning this clone: One junction end disagrees with the germline gene, perhaps due to a read error. The rearrangement links TRBV2 to TRBJ1-5; TRBD1 is a possible D gene (6 bases). CDR1 SNHLY and CDR2 FYNNEI come from the germline V gene. This CDR3 spans 11 amino acids. The CDR3 loop reads CASSEGSRDIF. CDR3 DNA sequence: TGTGCCAGCAGTGAGGGGTCCCGGGACATCTTT.

The chain has TRBV18 and TRBJ2-7; D perhaps matches TRBD2 (7 bases). There are 16 residues in the CDR3. Per germline, CDR1 KGHSH and CDR2 LQKENI. V was pared by 1 base and J by 2 bases, with 15 bases between. Written as DNA, the CDR3 is TGTGCCAGCTCACCACAACAGGGAGGGTCAGCCTACGAGCAGTACTTC. This gives the protein CASSPQQGGSAYEQYF.

The chain has TRBV19 and TRBJ2-5; D perhaps matches TRBD1 (5 bases). The CDR3 runs to 14 residues. Germline V gives CDR1 LNHDA, CDR2 SQIVND (reference sequence). Trimming pared 4 bases from V and 10 bases from J, leaving 19 bases between. Written as DNA, the CDR3 is TGTGCCAGTAGTAGGATGCGGACACCCATGATCCAGTACTTC. This gives the protein CASSRMRTPMIQYF.

V usage is TRBV12-5 and J usage is TRBJ2-1, with 7 bases fitting TRBD2. There are 16 residues in the CDR3. The germline CDR1 and CDR2 sequences are LGHNT and FRNRAP. J gave up 5 bases and V 5 bases, and 12 bases lay outside the gene matches. Written as DNA, the CDR3 is TGTGCTAGTGGTCCCCGCGGGGGACCTGGTCACAATGAGCAGTTCTTC. Residues: CASGPRGGPGHNEQFF.

The chain couples TRBV6-1 to TRBJ2-1; 10 nucleotides line up with TRBD1. After removal of 3 bases from V and 5 bases from J, the junction contained 7 bases not matched to a gene. The CDR3 is 16 amino acids. Germline values: CDR1 MNHNS, CDR2 SASEGT. The CDR3 coding sequence is TGTGCCAGCAGTGAGGGAGGGACAGGGGCCAACAATGAGCAGTTCTTC. Translation gives CASSEGGTGANNEQFF.

Written as DNA, the CDR3 is TGTGCCAGCATGGGGGACAGCGCAGGGTACAATGAGCAGTTCTTC. Its translation is CASMGDSAGYNEQFF. The chain carries TRBV6-5 and TRBJ2-1; TRBD1 agrees at 7 bases. Germline values: CDR1 MNHEY, CDR2 SVGAGI. With V trimmed by 7 bases and J by 4 bases, 10 bases remained unmatched. This CDR3 has 15 amino acids.

J is TRBJ2-4 and V is TRBV7-3, with D possibly TRBD2 on 6 matching bases. In germline, CDR1 is SGHTA, CDR2 FQGTGA. V gave up 4 bases and J gave up 1 base, with 8 bases separating them. This CDR3 is 14 amino acids long. CDR3 coding DNA: TGTGCCAGCAGCTGGAGCGGGGCCAAAAACATTCAGTACTTC. This sequence encodes CASSWSGAKNIQYF.

The V gene is TRBV7-9, the J gene TRBJ2-5; 10 nucleotides align to TRBD1. With 2 bases clipped from V and 7 bases from J, the junction kept 10 bases outside the gene matches. The CDR3 consists of 16 residues. Germline loops: CDR1 SEHNR, CDR2 FQNEAQ (reference sequence). The CDR3 sequence: CASSLKTGGIRVTQYF. In DNA form, the CDR3 reads TGTGCCAGCAGCTTAAAGACAGGGGGCATAAGAGTGACCCAGTACTTC. Supplemented by reference TRBV7-9 and TRBJ2-5, the full variable domain reads DTGVSQNPRHKITKRGQNVTFRCDPISEHNRLYWYRQTLGQGPEFLTYFQNEAQLEKSRLLSDRFSAERPKGSFSTLEIQRTEQGDSAMYLCASSLKTGGIRVTQYFGPGTRLLVL.

This chain uses TRBV7-3 with TRBJ2-2; TRBD1 might be the D (5 bases). The CDR3 has 15 residues. Germline V gene lookup returns CDR1 SGHTA and CDR2 FQGTGA. The ends were cut back, 5 bases at V and 1 base at J, with 11 bases in the middle. The CDR3 DNA sequence: TGTGCCAGCAGCAAAAAAAGGGGGAACACCGGGGAGCTGTTTTTT. Translated, it gives CASSKKRGNTGELFF.